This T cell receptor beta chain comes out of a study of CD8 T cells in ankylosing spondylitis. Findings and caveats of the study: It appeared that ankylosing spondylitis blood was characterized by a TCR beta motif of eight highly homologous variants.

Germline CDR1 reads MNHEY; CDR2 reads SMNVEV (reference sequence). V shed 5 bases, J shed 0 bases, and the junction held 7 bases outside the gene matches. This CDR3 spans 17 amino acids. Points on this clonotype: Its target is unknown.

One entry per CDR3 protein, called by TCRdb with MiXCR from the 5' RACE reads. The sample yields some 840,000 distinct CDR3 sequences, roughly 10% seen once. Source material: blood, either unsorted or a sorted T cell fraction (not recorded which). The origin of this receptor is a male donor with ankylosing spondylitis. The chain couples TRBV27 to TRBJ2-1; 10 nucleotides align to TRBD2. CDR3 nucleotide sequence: TGTGCCAGCAGTCCTACCCCTAGCGGGAGCTCCTACAATGAGCAGTTCTTC. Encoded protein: CASSPTPSGSSYNEQFF.